This T cell receptor (beta chain) emerged from a study of T-cell memory formation after mild COVID-19. In its sample, this clonotype was seen a few times. Its antigen is undetermined. Study-wide points: Nothing showed for sure that second-wave clones peaking on day 37 were SARS-CoV-2 specific. Clones that got smaller from day 15 to 85 had even CD4/CD8, while clones growing later tipped toward CD4+. Contracting clones localized mainly to CM and EM when CD4+ and mainly to EMRA when CD8+.

5'RACE primed at constant segments yielded TCR alpha and TCR beta cDNA libraries bearing sample barcodes and UMIs. In TCRdb, the 5' RACE reads were re-called with MiXCR into one record per CDR3 protein. The repertoire consists of about 110,000 distinct CDR3 sequences, with over 15% occurring once and the leading ten covering approximately 5%. J gave up 1 base and V 5 bases, and 5 bases lay outside the gene matches. The length of the CDR3 is 16 residues. The germline V gene has CDR1 LGHNA and CDR2 YSLEER. Sequences were obtained from PBMCs or a T cell subset sorted from them (not recorded which). The TCR originated in a young man who had mild COVID-19 (a few samples of this study predate the infection). Cell type and time point are not known. This chain uses TRBV4-3 with TRBJ2-6; TRBD1 matches at 7 bases. The CDR3 coding sequence is TGCGCCAGCAGCTTCACGACAGGGTCTGGGGCCAACGTCCTGACTTTC. Translation: CASSFTTGSGANVLTF.